The sequence of this TCR beta chain was determined in a study of cytomegalovirus exposure and HLA in healthy donors. Study-wide points: Listed as cytomegalovirus-associated were approximately 160 TCR beta chains. The tendency of first-cohort TCR clusters to co-occur in the 120 validation repertoires was identified by a subsequent analysis. For most TCR sequences rarity was the rule, although some public TCRs occurred in many donors.

The donors belonged to the roughly 110-subject validation cohort, separate from the roughly 700-subject first cohort. TCRdb's table, derived via immunoSEQ multiplex PCR, lists solely in-frame clones and lacks some. In the table there are 150,000 to 200,000 clones, approximately 86% of which are singletons. Germline V lookup: CDR1 LGHNA, CDR2 YSLEER. The germline V and J ends were trimmed by 0 bases and 2 bases, with 7 bases remaining between them. CDR3 length equals 14 residues. About this clone: The antigen is unknown.

The V and J genes are TRBV4-3 and TRBJ1-2; D is undetermined. The clonotype was recovered from a man under 40 in good health and CMV-seropositive. The sequenced sample consisted of PBMCs. The CDR3 loop reads CASSQDTANYGYTF. The CDR3 DNA follows: TGCGCCAGCAGCCAAGACACAGCCAACTATGGCTACACCTTC.